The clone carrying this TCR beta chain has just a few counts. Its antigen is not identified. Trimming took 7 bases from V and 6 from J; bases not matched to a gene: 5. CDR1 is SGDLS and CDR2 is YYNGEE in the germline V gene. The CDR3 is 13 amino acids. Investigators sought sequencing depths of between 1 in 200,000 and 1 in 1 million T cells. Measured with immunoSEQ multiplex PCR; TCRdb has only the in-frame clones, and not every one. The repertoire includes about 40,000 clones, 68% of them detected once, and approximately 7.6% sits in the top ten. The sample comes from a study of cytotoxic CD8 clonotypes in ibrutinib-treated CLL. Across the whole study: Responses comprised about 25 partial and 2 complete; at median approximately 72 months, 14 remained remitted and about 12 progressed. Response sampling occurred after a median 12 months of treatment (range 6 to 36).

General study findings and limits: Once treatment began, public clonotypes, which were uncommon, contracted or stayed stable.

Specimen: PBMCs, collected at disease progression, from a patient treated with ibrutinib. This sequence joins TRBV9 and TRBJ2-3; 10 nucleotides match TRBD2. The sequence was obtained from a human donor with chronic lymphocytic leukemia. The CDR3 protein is CASGTSEWDTQYF. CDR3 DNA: TGTGCCAGCGGGACTAGCGAGTGGGATACGCAGTATTTT.